One T cell receptor beta chain is described in this entry. A few counts support this clonotype. Its specific antigen is unknown. No much larger clone exists at a distance of one base, and base qualities are not known. This sample is drawn from a study of blood T cells in healthy people across ages (dated by TCRdb to 2015 to 2017). Describing the broader study: In model experiments, roughly one uniquely barcoded TCR beta cDNA molecule per two T cells was captured by template switching. To track age-related changes in TCR beta repertoire diversity, the study relied on deep sequencing normalized with unique cDNA molecular identifiers. Four age groups were formed from the donors: young (average roughly 15 years), middle-aged (approximately 39), aged (around 62) and long-lived (around 82). To avoid experimental bias, donors of different ages were distributed randomly across sequencing lanes. Using the same blood draw, the study looked at two additional independent replicas of 1 million unique cDNA reads for two donors, one aged 18 to 30 and the other aged 80 or older.

Preparation of the library involved 5' RACE. A second PCR of 7 to 11 cycles was performed with a sample-barcoded 5' primer and a J-beta primer mix. Each TCR beta cDNA molecule received a unique molecular identifier from a template-switch 5' adaptor carrying 12 random nucleotides. At least 2.5 million CDR3-containing paired-end reads were obtained from each sample. First-strand cDNA synthesis was performed from all RNA using the Mint cDNA synthesis kit, with priming by a TRBC-specific oligonucleotide. After uracil-DNA glycosylase treatment, a first 18-cycle PCR used universal primers M1SS and BC2_uni_R on all cDNA. The paper's data handling went like this. For normalization, 1 million high-quality reads were randomly selected from each sample, with every read carrying a distinct molecular identifier. Reads sharing molecular identifiers were discarded rather than binned into consensus sequences. MiTCR, set to a Q25 quality threshold and the strictest error-elimination algorithm, was used for CDR3 identification, clonotype clustering and error correction. A nonparametric unseen species model using Euler transformation provided a lower-bound estimate of total TCR beta diversity. TCRdb reprocessed the public reads (quality trimming at Q25 with fastp, clone calling with MiXCR) and kept in-frame beta chains. Rows matching on CDR3 protein sequence are summarized as one entry with the most common DNA and genes. The V and J calls follow TCRdb's processing rather than the paper's. The sample yields 1.5 million to 2 million distinct CDR3 sequences; about two fifths were counted once. Together, the top ten hold more than 20% of the sample.

The roughly 37 donors, aged 6 to 90 years, were systemically healthy Caucasian individuals from Russia. Approximately 9.3 milliliters of peripheral blood were collected from each donor into EDTA-treated Vacutainer tubes. Ficoll-Paque density-gradient centrifugation was used to isolate PBMCs, with at least 7 million per sample. Total RNA was extracted from PBMCs with Trizol reagent, with at least 6 micrograms obtained per sample. The percentages of naive CD45RAhigh/CD27high T cells were determined by flow cytometry on a PBMC aliquot from every donor. Spanning cysteine to phenylalanine, the CDR3 consists of 13 amino acids. Only the CDR3 region is kept as DNA, spanning 39 bases read in frame from base 1. V lost 7 bases and J lost 4 bases; the stretch between them is 13 bases long. CDR1 and CDR2, looked up from the germline V gene (reference sequence), are DFQATT and SNEGSKA. What the study reported, not specific to this receptor: Observed TCR beta diversity per million T cells fell roughly linearly with age, and a significant reduction was already apparent by age approximately 41. Compared with the aged group, the long-lived group had more naive CD4+ T cells, fewer expanded clones and increased TCR diversity, a pattern suggesting age selection. A strong correlation was found between observed TCR beta diversity and the percentage of naive T cells measured by flow cytometry. Total diversity estimates from one million sequenced T cells were considered lower bounds and underestimates. Since profiling was done on bulk unsorted PBMCs, naive and antigen-experienced compartments could not be conclusively compared. Because the CMV infection status of the donors was unknown, age-related changes in expanded clonotypes may potentially have been confounded.

The rearranged chain carries TRBV20-1 and TRBJ1-4, with TRBD1 perhaps the D gene, on 5 matching bases. The TCR was taken from a human donor in good health. Source material: blood. The nucleotide sequence reads as follows: TGCAGTGTCACCCGGGGCCATAATGAAAAACTGTTTTTT. Its protein reads: CSVTRGHNEKLFF.